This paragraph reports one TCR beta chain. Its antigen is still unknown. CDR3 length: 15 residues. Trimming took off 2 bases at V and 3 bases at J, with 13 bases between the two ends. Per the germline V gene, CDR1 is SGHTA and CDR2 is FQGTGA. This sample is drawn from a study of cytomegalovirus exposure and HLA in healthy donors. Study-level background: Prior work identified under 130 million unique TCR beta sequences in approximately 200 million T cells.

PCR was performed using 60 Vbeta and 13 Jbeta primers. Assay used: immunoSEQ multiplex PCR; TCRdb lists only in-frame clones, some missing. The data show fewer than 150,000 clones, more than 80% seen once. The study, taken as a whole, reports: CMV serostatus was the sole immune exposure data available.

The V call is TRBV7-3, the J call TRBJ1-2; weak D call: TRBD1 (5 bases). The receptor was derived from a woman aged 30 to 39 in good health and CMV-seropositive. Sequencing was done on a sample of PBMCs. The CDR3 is CASSLSRDGDYGYTF. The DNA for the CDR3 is TGTGCCAGCAGCTTATCGCGGGACGGGGACTATGGCTACACCTTC.